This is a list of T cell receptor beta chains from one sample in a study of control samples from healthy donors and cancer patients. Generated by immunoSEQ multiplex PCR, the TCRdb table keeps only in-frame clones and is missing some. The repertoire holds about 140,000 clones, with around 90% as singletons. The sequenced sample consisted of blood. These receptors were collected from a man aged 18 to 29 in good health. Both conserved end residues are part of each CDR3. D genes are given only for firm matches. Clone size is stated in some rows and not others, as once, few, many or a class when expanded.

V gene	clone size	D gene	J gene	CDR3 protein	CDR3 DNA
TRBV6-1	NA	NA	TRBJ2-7	CASSEAGQITSYEQYF	TGTGCCAGCAGTGAAGCAGGACAAATAACTTCCTACGAGCAGTACTTC
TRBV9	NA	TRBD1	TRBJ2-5	CASSGAPQGVEETQYF	TGTGCCAGCAGCGGGGCCCCACAGGGGGTGGAGGAGACCCAGTACTTC
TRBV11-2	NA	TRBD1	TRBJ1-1	CATSRQGKAFF	TGTGCCACCAGTAGACAGGGCAAAGCTTTCTTT
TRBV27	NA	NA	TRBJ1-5	CASSLSMGGRNQPQHF	TGTGCCAGCAGTTTATCGATGGGGGGCCGCAATCAGCCCCAGCATTTT
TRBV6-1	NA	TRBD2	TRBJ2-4	CASSEGGDYSENIQYF	TGTGCCAGCAGTGAAGGGGGGGACTATTCGGAAAACATTCAGTACTTC
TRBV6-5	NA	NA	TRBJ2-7	CASSESPASYEQYF	TGTGCCAGCAGCGAGTCCCCAGCTTCCTACGAGCAGTACTTC
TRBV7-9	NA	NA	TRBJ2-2	CASSSTQGHGELFF	TGTGCCAGCAGCTCCACCCAGGGCCACGGGGAGCTGTTTTTT
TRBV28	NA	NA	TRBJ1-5	CASSLFRGNQPQHF	TGTGCCAGCAGTTTATTTCGGGGCAATCAGCCCCAGCATTTT
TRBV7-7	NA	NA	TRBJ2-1	CASSIGTENEQFF	TGTGCCAGCAGCATTGGGACCGAGAATGAGCAGTTCTTC
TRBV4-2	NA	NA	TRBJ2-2	CASSGTWSNTGELFF	TGTGCCAGCAGCGGAACTTGGTCCAACACCGGGGAGCTGTTTTTT
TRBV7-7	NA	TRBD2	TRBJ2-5	CASSLGSSGGETQYF	TGTGCCAGCAGCTTAGGTTCTAGCGGGGGAGAGACCCAGTACTTC
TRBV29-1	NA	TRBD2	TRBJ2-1	CSVVGGGSYNEQFF	TGCAGCGTTGTAGGCGGGGGTTCTTACAATGAGCAGTTCTTC
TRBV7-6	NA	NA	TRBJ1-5	CASSLSGAWGNQPQHF	TGTGCCAGCAGCTTATCGGGGGCCTGGGGCAATCAGCCCCAGCATTTT
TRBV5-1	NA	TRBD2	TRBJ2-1	CASSFMGAFAGVPYNEQFF	TGCGCCAGCAGCTTCATGGGAGCGTTTGCGGGGGTTCCCTACAATGAGCAGTTCTTC
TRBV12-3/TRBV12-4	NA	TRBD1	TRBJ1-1	CASTIGTDTEAFF	TGTGCCAGCACCATAGGGACAGACACTGAAGCTTTCTTT
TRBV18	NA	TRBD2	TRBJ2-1	CASSPGLAGGWQFF	TGTGCCAGCTCACCGGGACTAGCGGGGGGATGGCAGTTCTTC
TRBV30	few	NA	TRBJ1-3	CAWSETHRYSGNTIYF	TGTGCCTGGAGTGAGACCCACAGGTACTCTGGAAACACCATATATTTT
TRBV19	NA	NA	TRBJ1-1	CASIPLGGGRKNTEAFF	TGTGCCAGTATCCCTCTGGGGGGGGGAAGAAAGAACACTGAAGCTTTCTTT
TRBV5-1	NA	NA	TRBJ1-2	CASSLEGSRAGYTF	TGCGCCAGCAGCTTGGAGGGGAGCAGGGCTGGCTACACCTTC
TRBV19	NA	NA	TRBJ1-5	CASNPYTGDNQPQHF	TGTGCCAGTAACCCTTACACAGGAGACAATCAGCCCCAGCATTTT
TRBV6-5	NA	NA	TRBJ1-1	CASSYGAGDSEAFF	TGTGCCAGCAGTTACGGGGCAGGGGATTCTGAAGCTTTCTTT
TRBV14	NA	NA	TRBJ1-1	CASSLEATGWFTEAFF	TGTGCCAGCAGCCTCGAGGCCACAGGGTGGTTTACTGAAGCTTTCTTT
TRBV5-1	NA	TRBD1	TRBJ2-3	CASGGTGGADTQYF	TGCGCCAGCGGAGGGACAGGGGGCGCAGATACGCAGTATTTT
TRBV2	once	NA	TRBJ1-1	CASSAESNTEAFF	TGTGCCAGCAGTGCAGAATCGAACACTGAAGCTTTCTTT
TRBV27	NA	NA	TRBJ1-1	CASSLTGLGSEMNTEAFF	TGTGCCAGCAGTTTAACAGGGCTGGGGTCGGAAATGAACACTGAAGCTTTCTTT
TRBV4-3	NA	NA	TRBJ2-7	CASSQLTGGGYEQYF	TGCGCCAGCAGCCAGTTAACAGGGGGGGGCTACGAGCAGTACTTC
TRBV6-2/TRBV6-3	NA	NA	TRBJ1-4	CASSSDRLRGEKLFF	TGTGCCAGCAGTTCGGACCGCTTGAGGGGGGAAAAACTGTTTTTT
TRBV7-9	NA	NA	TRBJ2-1	CASSLGGAPHNEQFF	TGTGCCAGCAGCTTAGGCGGGGCCCCCCACAATGAGCAGTTCTTC
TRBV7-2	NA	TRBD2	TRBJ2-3	CASSGLAGGVTDTQYF	TGTGCCAGCAGCGGGTTAGCGGGGGGCGTCACAGATACGCAGTATTTT
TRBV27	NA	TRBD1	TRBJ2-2	CASSLFGAEVTGQGARNTGELFF	TGTGCCAGCAGTTTATTCGGGGCCGAAGTAACGGGACAGGGGGCTCGAAACACCGGGGAGCTGTTTTTT
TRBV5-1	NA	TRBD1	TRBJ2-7	CASSLGQGSEQYF	TGCGCCAGCAGCTTGGGACAGGGTTCCGAGCAGTACTTC
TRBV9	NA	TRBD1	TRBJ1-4	CASSPRTGVNEKLFF	TGTGCCAGCAGCCCGCGGACAGGAGTGAATGAAAAACTGTTTTTT
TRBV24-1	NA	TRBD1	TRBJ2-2	CATGDRNTGELFF	TGTGCCACCGGGGACAGGAACACCGGGGAGCTGTTTTTT
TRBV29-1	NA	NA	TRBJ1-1	CSVFLQGAFF	TGCAGCGTTTTTTTACAGGGAGCTTTCTTT
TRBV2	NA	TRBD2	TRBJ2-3	CTSSDPAGGPDTQYF	TGTACCAGCAGTGATCCAGCGGGGGGACCAGATACGCAGTATTTT
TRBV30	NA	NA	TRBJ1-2	CAWSVLEGGGGYTF	TGTGCCTGGAGTGTACTTGAGGGTGGGGGAGGCTACACCTTC
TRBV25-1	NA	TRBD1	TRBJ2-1	CASSLPVGTGGSRDEQFF	TGTGCCAGCAGTCTCCCCGTCGGGACAGGGGGCTCTCGGGATGAGCAGTTCTTC
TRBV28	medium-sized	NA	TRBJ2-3	CASNPLGTYTDTQYF	TGTGCCAGCAACCCGTTAGGGACTTACACAGATACGCAGTATTTT
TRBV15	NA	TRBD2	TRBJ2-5	CATSREAELAGKTQYF	TGTGCCACCAGCAGAGAGGCGGAACTAGCGGGAAAGACCCAGTACTTC
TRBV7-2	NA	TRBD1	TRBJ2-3	CASSAYDRAGTDTQYF	TGTGCCAGCAGCGCCTATGACAGGGCAGGCACAGATACGCAGTATTTT
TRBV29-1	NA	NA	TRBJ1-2	CSGGGERYGYTF	TGCAGCGGGGGTGGTGAACGCTATGGCTACACCTTC
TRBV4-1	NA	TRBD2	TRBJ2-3	CASNGGSTDTQYF	TGCGCCAGCAACGGGGGGAGCACAGATACGCAGTATTTT
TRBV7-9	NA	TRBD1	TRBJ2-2	CASSLGDRDTGELFF	TGTGCCAGCAGCTTAGGGGACAGGGACACCGGGGAGCTGTTTTTT
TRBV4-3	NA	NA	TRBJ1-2	CASSQDLGRMGGYTF	TGCGCCAGCAGCCAAGACCTGGGGCGAATGGGGGGCTACACCTTC
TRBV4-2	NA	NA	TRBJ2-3	CASSQVTARGTDTQYF	TGTGCCAGCAGCCAAGTTACAGCCCGGGGCACAGATACGCAGTATTTT
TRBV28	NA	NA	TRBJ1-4	CASSFQQGTNEKLFF	TGTGCCAGCAGTTTTCAACAGGGTACTAATGAAAAACTGTTTTTT
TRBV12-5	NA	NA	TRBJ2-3	CATGSPGTDTQYF	TGTGCTACCGGCTCCCCGGGCACAGATACGCAGTATTTT
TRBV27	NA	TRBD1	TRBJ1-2	CASSPATGGHYGYTF	TGTGCCAGCAGCCCTGCGACAGGGGGACACTATGGCTACACCTTC